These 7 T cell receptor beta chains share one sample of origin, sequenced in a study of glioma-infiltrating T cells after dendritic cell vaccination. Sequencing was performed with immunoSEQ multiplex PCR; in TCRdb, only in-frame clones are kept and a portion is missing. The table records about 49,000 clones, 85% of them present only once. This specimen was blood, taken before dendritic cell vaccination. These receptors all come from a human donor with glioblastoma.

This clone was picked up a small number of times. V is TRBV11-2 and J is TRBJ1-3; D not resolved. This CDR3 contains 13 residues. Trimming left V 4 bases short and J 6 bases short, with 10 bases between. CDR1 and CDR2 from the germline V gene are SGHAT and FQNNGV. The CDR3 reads CASSSRTPNTIYF. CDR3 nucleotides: TGTGCCAGCAGCTCCCGCACACCAAACACCATATATTTT.

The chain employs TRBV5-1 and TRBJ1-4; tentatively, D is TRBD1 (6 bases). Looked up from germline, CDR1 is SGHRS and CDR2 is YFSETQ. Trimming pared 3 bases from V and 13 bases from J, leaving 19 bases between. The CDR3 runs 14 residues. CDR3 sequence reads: CASSWDKPGGGLFF. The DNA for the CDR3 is TGCGCCAGCAGCTGGGACAAGCCTGGGGGTGGACTGTTTTTT.

CDR3 sequence (DNA): TGTGCCAGCACCCCCAACGGGGGGGTTCGCACAGATACGCAGTATTTT. The encoded protein is CASTPNGGVRTDTQYF. The chain links TRBV7-8 to TRBJ2-3; 8 bases are shared with TRBD2. After removal of 7 bases from V and 1 base from J, the junction contained 10 bases not matched to a gene. This CDR3 is 16 amino acids long. Per germline, CDR1 SGHVS and CDR2 FQNEAQ.

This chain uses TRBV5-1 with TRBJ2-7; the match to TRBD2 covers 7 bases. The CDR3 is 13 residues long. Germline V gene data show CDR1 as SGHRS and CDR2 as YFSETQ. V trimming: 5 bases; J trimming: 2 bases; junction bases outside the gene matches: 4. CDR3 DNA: TGCGCCAGCAGGGCTAGCGGTCCCTACGAGCAGTACTTC. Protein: CASRASGPYEQYF.

CDR3 coding DNA: TGTGCCAGCAGCTCGCTGACAACCACCACCGGGGAGCTGTTTTTT. Translated, it gives CASSSLTTTTGELFF. V is TRBV5-5 and J is TRBJ2-2, with unresolved D. Germline CDR1 SGHKS, CDR2 YYEKEE (reference sequence). The V end was cut by 3 bases, the J end by 4 bases, with 13 bases between. This CDR3 has 15 residues.

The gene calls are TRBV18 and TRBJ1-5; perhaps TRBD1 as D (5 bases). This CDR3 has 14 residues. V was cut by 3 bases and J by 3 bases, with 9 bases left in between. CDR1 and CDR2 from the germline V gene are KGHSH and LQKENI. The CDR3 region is CASSPGPTNQPQHF. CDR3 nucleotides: TGTGCCAGCTCACCGGGGCCGACCAATCAGCCCCAGCATTTT. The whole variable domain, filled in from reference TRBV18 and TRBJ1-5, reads NAGVMQNPRHLVRRRGQEARLRCSPMKGHSHVYWYRQLPEEGLKFMVYLQKENIIDESGMPKERFSAEFPKEGPSILRIQQVVRGDSAAYFCASSPGPTNQPQHFGDGTRLSIL.

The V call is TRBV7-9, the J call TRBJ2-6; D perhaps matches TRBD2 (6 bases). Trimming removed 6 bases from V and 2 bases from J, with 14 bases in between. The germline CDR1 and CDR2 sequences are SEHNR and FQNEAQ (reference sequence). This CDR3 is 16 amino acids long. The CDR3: CASRRTGEAGANVLTF. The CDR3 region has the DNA TGTGCCAGCAGACGTACGGGGGAGGCTGGGGCCAACGTCCTGACTTTC.